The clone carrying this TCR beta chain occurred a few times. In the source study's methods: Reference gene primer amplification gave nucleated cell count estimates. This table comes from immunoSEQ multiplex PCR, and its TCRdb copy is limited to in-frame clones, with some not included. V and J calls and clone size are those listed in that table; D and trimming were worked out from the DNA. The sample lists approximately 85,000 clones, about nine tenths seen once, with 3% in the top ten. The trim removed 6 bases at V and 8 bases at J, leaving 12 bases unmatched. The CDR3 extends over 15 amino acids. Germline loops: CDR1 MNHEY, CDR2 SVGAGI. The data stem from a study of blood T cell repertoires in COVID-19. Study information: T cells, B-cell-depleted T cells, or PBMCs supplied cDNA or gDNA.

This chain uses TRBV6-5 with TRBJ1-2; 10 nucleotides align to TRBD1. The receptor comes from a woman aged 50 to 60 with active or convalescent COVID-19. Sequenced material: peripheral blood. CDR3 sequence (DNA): TGTGCCAGCAGCCCCCTGGGACAGGGGCGAAGGGGCTACACCTTC. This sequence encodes CASSPLGQGRRGYTF.